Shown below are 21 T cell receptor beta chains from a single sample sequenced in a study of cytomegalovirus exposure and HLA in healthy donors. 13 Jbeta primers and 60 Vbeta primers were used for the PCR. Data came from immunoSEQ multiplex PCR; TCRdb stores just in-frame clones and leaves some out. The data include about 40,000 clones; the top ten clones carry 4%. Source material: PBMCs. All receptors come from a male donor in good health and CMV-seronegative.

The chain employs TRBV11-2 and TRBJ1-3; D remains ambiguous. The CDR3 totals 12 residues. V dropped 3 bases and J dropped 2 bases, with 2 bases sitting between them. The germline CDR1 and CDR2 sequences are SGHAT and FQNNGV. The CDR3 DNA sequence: TGTGCCAGCAGCTTTACTGGAAACACCATATATTTT. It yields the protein CASSFTGNTIYF.

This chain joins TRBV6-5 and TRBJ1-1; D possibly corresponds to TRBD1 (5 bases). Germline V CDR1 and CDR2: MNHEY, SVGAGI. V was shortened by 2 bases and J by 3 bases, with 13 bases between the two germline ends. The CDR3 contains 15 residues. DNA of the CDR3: TGTGCCAGCAGTTACCGCCCCCCCAGGGACACTGAAGCTTTCTTT. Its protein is CASSYRPPRDTEAFF.

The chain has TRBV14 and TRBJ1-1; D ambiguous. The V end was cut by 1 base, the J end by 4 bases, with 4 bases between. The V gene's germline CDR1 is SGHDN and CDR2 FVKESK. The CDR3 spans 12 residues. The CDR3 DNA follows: TGTGCCAGCAGCCAAGTCGGCACTGAAGCTTTCTTT. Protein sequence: CASSQVGTEAFF.

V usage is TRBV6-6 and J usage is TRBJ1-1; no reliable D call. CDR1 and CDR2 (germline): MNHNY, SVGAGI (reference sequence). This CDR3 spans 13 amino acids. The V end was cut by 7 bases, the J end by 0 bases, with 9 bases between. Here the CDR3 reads CASTPHLNTEAFF. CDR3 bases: TGTGCCAGCACCCCACATCTGAACACTGAAGCTTTCTTT.

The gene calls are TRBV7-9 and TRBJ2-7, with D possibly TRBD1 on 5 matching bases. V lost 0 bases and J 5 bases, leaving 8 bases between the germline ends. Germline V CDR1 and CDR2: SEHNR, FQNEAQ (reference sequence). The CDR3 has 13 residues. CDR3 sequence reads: CASSLAAGNEQYF. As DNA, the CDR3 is TGTGCCAGCAGCTTAGCGGCAGGGAACGAGCAGTACTTC.

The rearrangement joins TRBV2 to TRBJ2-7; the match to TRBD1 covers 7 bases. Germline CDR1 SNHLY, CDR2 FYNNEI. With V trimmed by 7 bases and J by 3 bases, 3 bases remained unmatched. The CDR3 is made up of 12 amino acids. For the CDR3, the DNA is TGTGCCAGCATTAGGGACAGCTACGAGCAGTACTTC. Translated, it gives CASIRDSYEQYF.

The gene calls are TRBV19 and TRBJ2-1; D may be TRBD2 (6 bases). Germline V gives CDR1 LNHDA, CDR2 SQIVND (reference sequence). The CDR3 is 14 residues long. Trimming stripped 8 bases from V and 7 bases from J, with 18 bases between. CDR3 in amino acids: CASETIGGGNEQFF. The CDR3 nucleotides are TGTGCCAGTGAGACGATTGGTGGGGGGAATGAGCAGTTCTTC.

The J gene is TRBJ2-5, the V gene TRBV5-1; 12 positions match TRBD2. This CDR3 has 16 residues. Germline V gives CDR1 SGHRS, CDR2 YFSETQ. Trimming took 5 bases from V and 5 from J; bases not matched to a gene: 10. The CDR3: CASSYPGLAGQETQYF. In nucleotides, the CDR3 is TGCGCCAGCAGTTATCCGGGACTAGCGGGCCAGGAGACCCAGTACTTC.

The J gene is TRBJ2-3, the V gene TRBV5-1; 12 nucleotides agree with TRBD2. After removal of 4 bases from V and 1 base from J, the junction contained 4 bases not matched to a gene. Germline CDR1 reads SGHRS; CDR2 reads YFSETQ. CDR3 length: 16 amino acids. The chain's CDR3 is CASSLGTSGRTDTQYF. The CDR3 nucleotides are TGCGCCAGCAGCCTGGGGACTAGCGGGCGCACAGATACGCAGTATTTT. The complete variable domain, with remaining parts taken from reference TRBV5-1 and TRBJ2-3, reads KAGVTQTPRYLIKTRGQQVTLSCSPISGHRSVSWYQQTPGQGLQFLFEYFSETQRNKGNFPGRFSGRQFSNSRSEMNVSTLELGDSALYLCASSLGTSGRTDTQYFGPGTRLTVL.

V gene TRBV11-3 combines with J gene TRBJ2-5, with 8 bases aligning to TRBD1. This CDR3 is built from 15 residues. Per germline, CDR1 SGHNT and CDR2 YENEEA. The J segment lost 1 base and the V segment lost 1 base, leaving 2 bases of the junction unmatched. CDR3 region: CASSLGTGSQETQYF. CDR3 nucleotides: TGTGCCAGCAGCTTAGGGACAGGGTCCCAAGAGACCCAGTACTTC.

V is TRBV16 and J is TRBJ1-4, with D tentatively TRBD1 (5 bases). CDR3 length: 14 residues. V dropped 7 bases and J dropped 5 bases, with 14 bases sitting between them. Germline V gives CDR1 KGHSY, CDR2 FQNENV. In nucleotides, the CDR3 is TGTGCCAGCAACGGACATCGGCTGAATGAAAAACTGTTTTTT. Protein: CASNGHRLNEKLFF.

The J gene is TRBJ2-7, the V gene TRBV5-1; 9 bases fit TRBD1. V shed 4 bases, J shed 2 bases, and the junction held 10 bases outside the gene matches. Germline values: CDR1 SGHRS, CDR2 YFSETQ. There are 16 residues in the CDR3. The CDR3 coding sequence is TGCGCCAGCAGCCGACCGGGACAGGGTAGTGCCTACGAGCAGTACTTC. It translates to CASSRPGQGSAYEQYF.

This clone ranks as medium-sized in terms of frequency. In DNA form, the CDR3 reads TGTGCCAGCAGTGGGTCCATTGCAGGGGGCAATCAGCCCCAGCATTTT. Its protein product is CASSGSIAGGNQPQHF. This chain connects TRBV6-1 to TRBJ1-5; D may be TRBD1 (6 bases). The CDR3 sequence is 16 residues long. Looked up from germline, CDR1 is MNHNS and CDR2 is SASEGT. With 4 bases removed from V and 2 bases from J, the gap between germline ends came to 15 bases.

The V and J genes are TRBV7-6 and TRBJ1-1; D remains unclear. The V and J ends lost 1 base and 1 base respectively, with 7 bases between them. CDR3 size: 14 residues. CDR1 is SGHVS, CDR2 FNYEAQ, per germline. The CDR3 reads CASSLGAKNTEAFF. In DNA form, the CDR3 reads TGTGCCAGCAGCTTAGGGGCGAAGAACACTGAAGCTTTCTTT.

As DNA, the CDR3 is TGTGCCTGGAGTGTAGGGGTAGCGGGGGACTCCTACGAGCAGTACTTC. Its translation: CAWSVGVAGDSYEQYF. J is TRBJ2-7 and V is TRBV30; 9 nucleotides align to TRBD2. The CDR3 length is 16 residues. Per germline, CDR1 GTSNPN and CDR2 SVGIG (reference sequence). The V gene end was trimmed by 0 bases and the J gene end by 0 bases; junction bases not matched to a gene: 6.

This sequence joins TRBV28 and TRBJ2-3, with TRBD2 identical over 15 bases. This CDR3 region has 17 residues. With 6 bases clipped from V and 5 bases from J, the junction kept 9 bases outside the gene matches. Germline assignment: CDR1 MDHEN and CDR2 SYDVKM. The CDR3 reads CASSQGLAGGPLDTQYF. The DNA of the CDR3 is TGTGCCAGCAGCCAGGGACTAGCGGGGGGTCCCCTAGATACGCAGTATTTT.

Written as DNA, the CDR3 is TGTGCCAGCAGCCGTAACACAGATACGCAGTATTTT. Its translation: CASSRNTDTQYF. This chain uses TRBV11-1 with TRBJ2-3; D gene uncertain. Germline CDR1 reads SGHAT; CDR2 reads FQDESV (reference sequence). CDR3 length: 12 residues. V lost 5 bases, J lost 2 bases, and 5 bases lay in between. Full variable domain (missing parts from reference TRBV11-1 and TRBJ2-3): EAEVAQSPRYKITEKSQAVAFWCDPISGHATLYWYRQILGQGPELLVQFQDESVVDDSQLPKDRFSAERLKGVDSTLKIQPAELGDSAMYLCASSRNTDTQYFGPGTRLTVL.

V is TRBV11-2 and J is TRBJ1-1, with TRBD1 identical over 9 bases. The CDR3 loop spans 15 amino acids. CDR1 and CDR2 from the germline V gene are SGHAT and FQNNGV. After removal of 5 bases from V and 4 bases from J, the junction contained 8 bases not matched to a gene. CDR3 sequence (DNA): TGTGCCAGCAGCCCCCGGACAGGGGAGGGCACTGAAGCTTTCTTT. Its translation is CASSPRTGEGTEAFF.

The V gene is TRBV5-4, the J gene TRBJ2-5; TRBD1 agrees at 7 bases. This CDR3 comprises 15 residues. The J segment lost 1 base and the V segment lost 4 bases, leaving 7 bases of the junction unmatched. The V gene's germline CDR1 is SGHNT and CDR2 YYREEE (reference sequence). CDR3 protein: CASSLRTGRQETQYF. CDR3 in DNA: TGTGCCAGCAGCCTCCGGACAGGACGCCAAGAGACCCAGTACTTC.

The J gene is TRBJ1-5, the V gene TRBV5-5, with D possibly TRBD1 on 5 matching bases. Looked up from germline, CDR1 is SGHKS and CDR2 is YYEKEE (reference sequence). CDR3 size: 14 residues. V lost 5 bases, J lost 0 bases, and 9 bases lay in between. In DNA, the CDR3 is TGTGCCAGCAGGGAGGGGTATAGCAATCAGCCCCAGCATTTT. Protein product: CASREGYSNQPQHF.

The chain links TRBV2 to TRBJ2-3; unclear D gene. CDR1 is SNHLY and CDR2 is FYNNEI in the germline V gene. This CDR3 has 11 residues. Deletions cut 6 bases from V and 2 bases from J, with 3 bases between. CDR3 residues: CASRLTDTQYF. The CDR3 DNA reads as TGTGCCAGCAGACTCACAGATACGCAGTATTTT.